This entry lists 5 T cell receptor beta chains sequenced from one sample in a study of beta chain features in type 1 diabetes. Study-wide results and caveats: Moderate but significant shortening of TCRB CDR3s was recorded in all four CD4+ subsets from Type 1 diabetes patients.

These TCRs are of unknown antigen specificity. What was sequenced were expressed TCRB transcripts, since all of the isolated RNA had been reverse transcribed. The method was immunoSEQ multiplex PCR; TCRdb's version includes in-frame clones alone and lacks a portion of them. The table has 25,000 to 30,000 clones, 55% to 60% seen once; the top ten hold around 1.6%. Source material: Tregs from blood. The receptors derive from a woman aged 18 to 35 with type 1 diabetes.

This clone was seen a handful of times. J is TRBJ2-5 and V is TRBV7-2; 7 nucleotides line up with TRBD1. Germline V gives CDR1 SGHTA, CDR2 FQGNSA. The CDR3 runs 15 residues. V gave up 6 bases and J gave up 5 bases; unmatched junction bases: 12. CDR3 bases: TGTGCCAGCAGTCGGAGCCGGGACAGAAGGGAGACCCAGTACTTC. This translates into CASSRSRDRRETQYF.

The sample holds a few counts of this clone. V is TRBV5-1 and J is TRBJ2-1; TRBD2 agrees at 7 bases. Germline lookup yields CDR1 SGHRS and CDR2 YFSETQ. V shed 4 bases, J shed 10 bases, and the junction held 11 bases outside the gene matches. CDR3 size: 14 residues. The CDR3: CASSPGLENVEQFF. CDR3 DNA sequence: TGCGCCAGCAGCCCAGGACTAGAAAATGTGGAGCAGTTCTTC.

There are a few counts of this clone. The gene calls are TRBV27 and TRBJ2-1, with 11 bases identical to TRBD2. The ends lost 6 bases at V and 6 bases at J; junction bases unmatched: 7. Germline values: CDR1 MNHEY, CDR2 SMNVEV (reference sequence). This CDR3 has 15 amino acids. For the CDR3, the DNA is TGTGCCAGCAGAGCACTAGCGGGAGTATCCAATGAGCAGTTCTTC. Amino acids: CASRALAGVSNEQFF.

This clone is labeled medium-sized. The chain recombines TRBV10-3 with TRBJ2-7; perhaps TRBD1 as D (7 bases). V was cut by 0 bases and J by 3 bases, with 9 bases left in between. This CDR3 is 14 amino acids long. CDR1 ENHRY and CDR2 SYGVKD come from the germline V gene. The CDR3 coding sequence is TGTGCCATCAGTGAGTCGCAGGGGGGCTACGAGCAGTACTTC. It translates to CAISESQGGYEQYF.

The gene calls are TRBV18 and TRBJ1-1; D remains ambiguous. The CDR3 consists of 13 residues. Germline-derived CDR1 and CDR2 are KGHSH and LQKENI. V lost 3 bases, J lost 2 bases, and 7 bases lay in between. The CDR3 coding sequence is TGTGCCAGCTCACCCGGGAGAAACACTGAAGCTTTCTTT. Its translation is CASSPGRNTEAFF.